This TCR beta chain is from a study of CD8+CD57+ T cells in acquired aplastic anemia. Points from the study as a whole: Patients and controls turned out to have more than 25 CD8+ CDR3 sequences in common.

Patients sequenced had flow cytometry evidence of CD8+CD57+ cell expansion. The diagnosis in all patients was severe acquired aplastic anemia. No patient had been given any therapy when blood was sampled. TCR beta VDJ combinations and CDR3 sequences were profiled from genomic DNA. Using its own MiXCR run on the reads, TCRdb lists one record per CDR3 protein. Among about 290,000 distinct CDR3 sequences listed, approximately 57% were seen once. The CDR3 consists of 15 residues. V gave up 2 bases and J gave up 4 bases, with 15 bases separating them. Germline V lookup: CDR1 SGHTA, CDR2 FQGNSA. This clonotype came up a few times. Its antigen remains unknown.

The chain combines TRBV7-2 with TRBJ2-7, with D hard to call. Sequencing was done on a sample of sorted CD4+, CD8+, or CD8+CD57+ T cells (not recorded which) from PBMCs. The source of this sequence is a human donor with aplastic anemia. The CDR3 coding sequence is TGTGCCAGCAGCTTACAGGCGGCGGCTTTTTACGAGCAGTACTTC. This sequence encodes CASSLQAAAFYEQYF.